A selection of T cell receptor beta chains follows, all from one sample in a study of control samples from healthy donors and cancer patients. The assay was immunoSEQ multiplex PCR, and TCRdb's table has in-frame clones only and misses some. The table has about 88,000 clones, 85% to 95% seen once. The sample comprised blood. These receptors all come from a man between 18 and 29 years old in good health. Both conserved end residues are part of each CDR3. The order of the fields is D gene, V gene, J gene, clone size, CDR3 DNA, CDR3 protein. D genes are given only for firm matches. Size tells how often a clone was seen (once, few, many) or the class of an expanded clone, and some rows leave it out.

d_gene: TRBD1
v_gene: TRBV15
j_gene: TRBJ2-7
abundance: -
CDR3nt: TGTGCCACCAGCAGGGCAGGGGGTTCCTACGAGCAGTACTTC
CDR3aa: CATSRAGGSYEQYF

d_gene: -
v_gene: TRBV28
j_gene: TRBJ1-2
abundance: -
CDR3nt: TGTGCCAGCAGCCCCGGGATCCCTGGGGATCTCCCCACCTTC
CDR3aa: CASSPGIPGDLPTF

d_gene: -
v_gene: TRBV7-8
j_gene: TRBJ1-6
abundance: once
CDR3nt: TGTGCCAGCGTTCCGGTGAACAGCAATTCACCCCTCCACTTT
CDR3aa: CASVPVNSNSPLHF

d_gene: TRBD2
v_gene: TRBV7-3
j_gene: TRBJ2-1
abundance: -
CDR3nt: TGTGCCAGCAGCTTAGAAGGACTAGCGGGAGGAACTACCTACAATGAGCAGTTCTTC
CDR3aa: CASSLEGLAGGTTYNEQFF

d_gene: -
v_gene: TRBV7-3
j_gene: TRBJ2-5
abundance: -
CDR3nt: TGTGCCAGCAGCTCACCCCGGGGGACAAGCGGGACTCAAGAGACCCAGTACTTC
CDR3aa: CASSSPRGTSGTQETQYF

d_gene: TRBD1
v_gene: TRBV7-9
j_gene: TRBJ1-1
abundance: -
CDR3nt: TGTGCCAGCAGCTTAGTTCCCCGGACAGGGCGTAACACTGAAGCTTTCTTT
CDR3aa: CASSLVPRTGRNTEAFF

d_gene: -
v_gene: TRBV29-1
j_gene: TRBJ2-3
abundance: -
CDR3nt: TGCAGCGTCCGATGGTTGGCTAGCGAGACCACAGATACGCAGTATTTT
CDR3aa: CSVRWLASETTDTQYF

d_gene: TRBD1
v_gene: TRBV6-2/TRBV6-3
j_gene: TRBJ1-1
abundance: -
CDR3nt: TGTGCCAGCAGCGACAGGGAGAACACTGAAGCTTTCTTT
CDR3aa: CASSDRENTEAFF

d_gene: -
v_gene: TRBV5-4
j_gene: TRBJ1-1
abundance: -
CDR3nt: TGTGCCAGCAGCCCAGCCGGGGATAGGAACACTGAAGCTTTCTTT
CDR3aa: CASSPAGDRNTEAFF

d_gene: -
v_gene: TRBV4-1
j_gene: TRBJ2-1
abundance: -
CDR3nt: TGCGCCAGCAGCCAAGACCGGGCTCCCTACAATGAGCAGTTCTTC
CDR3aa: CASSQDRAPYNEQFF

d_gene: TRBD1
v_gene: TRBV13
j_gene: TRBJ1-2
abundance: -
CDR3nt: TGTGCCAGCAGCTCAACCGGGACAGGGGGTGGCTACACCTTC
CDR3aa: CASSSTGTGGGYTF

d_gene: TRBD2
v_gene: TRBV10-2
j_gene: TRBJ2-5
abundance: -
CDR3nt: TGCGCCAGCAGTCTACTAGCGGGGGCGGTCTGGGCCCAGTACTTC
CDR3aa: CASSLLAGAVWAQYF

d_gene: -
v_gene: TRBV27
j_gene: TRBJ2-7
abundance: -
CDR3nt: TGTGCCAGCAGTCCGGGAATTGCCTACGAGCAGTACTTC
CDR3aa: CASSPGIAYEQYF

d_gene: -
v_gene: TRBV7-9
j_gene: TRBJ1-5
abundance: -
CDR3nt: TGTGCCAGCAGCCCAACTGGACAACTAAATCAGCCCCAGCATTTT
CDR3aa: CASSPTGQLNQPQHF